The present T cell receptor beta chain was sequenced within a study of CD8 T cells in ankylosing spondylitis. Study-wide results and caveats: A subset of motif variants has previously been described in the synovial fluid and blood of reactive arthritis.

The CDR3 extends over 12 amino acids. Trimming took 3 bases from V and 7 from J, leaving 8 bases between them. The germline V gene encodes CDR1 SGHKS and CDR2 YYEKEE (reference sequence). This clonotype was counted between two and nine times. Its antigen is still unknown. TCRdb analysed the 5' RACE reads with MiXCR anew, one entry per CDR3 protein. The sample contains under 150,000 distinct CDR3 sequences, roughly 9% of which appear only once. This sequence was found in a male donor with ankylosing spondylitis or in good health (not recorded which). Sequencing was performed on blood, either unsorted or a sorted T cell fraction (not recorded which). V is TRBV5-5 and J is TRBJ2-1; a possible D gene is TRBD2 (5 bases). The CDR3 reads CASSSGVNEQFF. CDR3 coding DNA: TGTGCCAGCAGCTCCGGGGTTAATGAGCAGTTCTTC. Using reference TRBV5-5 and TRBJ2-1 for the parts outside the CDR3, the full variable domain is DAGVTQSPTHLIKTRGQQVTLRCSPISGHKSVSWYQQVLGQGPQFIFQYYEKEERGRGNFPDRFSARQFPNYSSELNVNALLLGDSALYLCASSSGVNEQFFGPGTRLTVL.